The clone carrying this TCR beta chain has a handful of counts. In the source study's methods: Reference gene primers were amplified, and this amplification served to estimate nucleated cell counts. Libraries were prepared by immunoSEQ multiplex PCR; TCRdb keeps only in-frame clonotypes and omits some of them. That table gives V, J and clone size, and the DNA gave D and trimming. The sample has more than 95,000 clones; about 80% are singletons. This entry comes from a study of blood T cell repertoires in COVID-19. For the study at large: Samples taken during acute and convalescent COVID-19 were collected in the United States, Italy and Spain. T cells, B-cell-depleted T cells, or PBMCs provided the cDNA or gDNA that served as material.

Germline V gene data show CDR1 as SEHNR and CDR2 as FQNEAQ (reference sequence). Unmatched junction bases numbered 3, after V lost 5 bases and J lost 3 bases. The CDR3 consists of 13 residues. This TCR derives from a human donor in a cohort sampled during active COVID-19. V and J are TRBV7-9 and TRBJ2-7, with 8 bases fitting TRBD1. Sequenced: peripheral blood. CDR3 in amino acids: CASSQGAIYEQYF. In DNA form, the CDR3 reads TGTGCCAGCAGCCAGGGGGCGATCTACGAGCAGTACTTC. The whole variable domain, filled in from reference TRBV7-9 and TRBJ2-7, reads DTGVSQNPRHKITKRGQNVTFRCDPISEHNRLYWYRQTLGQGPEFLTYFQNEAQLEKSRLLSDRFSAERPKGSFSTLEIQRTEQGDSAMYLCASSQGAIYEQYFGPGTRLTVT.